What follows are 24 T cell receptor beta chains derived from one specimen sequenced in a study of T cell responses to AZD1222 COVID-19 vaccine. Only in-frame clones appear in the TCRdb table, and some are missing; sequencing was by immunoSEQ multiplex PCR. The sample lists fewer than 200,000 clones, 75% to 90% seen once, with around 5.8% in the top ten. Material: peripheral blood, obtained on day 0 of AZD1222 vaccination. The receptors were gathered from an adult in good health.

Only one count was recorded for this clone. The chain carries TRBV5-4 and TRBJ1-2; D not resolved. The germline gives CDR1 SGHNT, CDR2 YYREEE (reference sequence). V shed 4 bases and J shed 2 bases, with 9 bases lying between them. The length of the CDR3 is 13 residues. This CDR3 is CASSPDKNYGYTF. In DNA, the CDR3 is TGTGCCAGCAGCCCAGACAAGAACTATGGCTACACCTTC.

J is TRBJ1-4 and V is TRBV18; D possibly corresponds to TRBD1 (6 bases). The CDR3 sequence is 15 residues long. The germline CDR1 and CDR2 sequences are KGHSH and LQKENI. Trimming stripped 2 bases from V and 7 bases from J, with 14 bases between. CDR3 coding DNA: TGTGCCAGCTCACCAGGCACAGGGTGGGGTGAAAAACTGTTTTTT. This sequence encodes CASSPGTGWGEKLFF.

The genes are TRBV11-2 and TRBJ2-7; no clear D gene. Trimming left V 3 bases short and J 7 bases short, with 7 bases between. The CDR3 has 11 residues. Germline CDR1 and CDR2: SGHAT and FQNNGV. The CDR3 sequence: CASSLGREQYF. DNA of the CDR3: TGTGCCAGCAGCTTGGGTCGAGAGCAGTACTTC.

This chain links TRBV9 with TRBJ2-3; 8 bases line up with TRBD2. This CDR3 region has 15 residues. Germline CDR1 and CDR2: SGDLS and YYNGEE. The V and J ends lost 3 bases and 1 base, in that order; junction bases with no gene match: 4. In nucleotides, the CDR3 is TGTGCCAGCAGCGGGACTAGCCCTGGCACAGATACGCAGTATTTT. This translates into CASSGTSPGTDTQYF.

CDR3 sequence: CASSLEGVGQGEETQYF. The DNA for the CDR3 is TGCGCCAGCAGCTTGGAAGGAGTTGGACAGGGAGAAGAGACCCAGTACTTC. V is TRBV5-1 and J is TRBJ2-5, with TRBD1 identical over 8 bases. J gave up 3 bases and V 0 bases, and 10 bases lay outside the gene matches. Germline CDR1 SGHRS, CDR2 YFSETQ. The CDR3 has 17 residues. The whole variable domain, filled in from reference TRBV5-1 and TRBJ2-5, reads KAGVTQTPRYLIKTRGQQVTLSCSPISGHRSVSWYQQTPGQGLQFLFEYFSETQRNKGNFPGRFSGRQFSNSRSEMNVSTLELGDSALYLCASSLEGVGQGEETQYFGPGTRLLVL.

Here the CDR3 reads CASSATSGRWSSYNEQFF. The CDR3 region has the DNA TGTGCCAGCAGCGCAACTAGCGGGAGATGGAGCTCCTACAATGAGCAGTTCTTC. This rearrangement joins TRBV9 to TRBJ2-1; the match to TRBD2 covers 11 bases. CDR1 is SGDLS, CDR2 YYNGEE, per germline. The J segment lost 0 bases and the V segment lost 3 bases, leaving 8 bases of the junction unmatched. CDR3 length: 18 amino acids.

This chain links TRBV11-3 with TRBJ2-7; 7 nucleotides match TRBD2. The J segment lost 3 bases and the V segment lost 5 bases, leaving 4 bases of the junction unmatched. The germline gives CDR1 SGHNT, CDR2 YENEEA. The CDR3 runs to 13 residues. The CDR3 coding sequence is TGTGCCAGCAGCGCGGGGGAGAGCTACGAGCAGTACTTC. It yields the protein CASSAGESYEQYF.

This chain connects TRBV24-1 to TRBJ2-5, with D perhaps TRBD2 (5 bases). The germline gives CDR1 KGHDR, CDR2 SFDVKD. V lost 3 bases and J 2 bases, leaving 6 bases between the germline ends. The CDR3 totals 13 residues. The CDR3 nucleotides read TGTGCCACCAGTGATGAGCGGCAAGAGACCCAGTACTTC. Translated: CATSDERQETQYF.

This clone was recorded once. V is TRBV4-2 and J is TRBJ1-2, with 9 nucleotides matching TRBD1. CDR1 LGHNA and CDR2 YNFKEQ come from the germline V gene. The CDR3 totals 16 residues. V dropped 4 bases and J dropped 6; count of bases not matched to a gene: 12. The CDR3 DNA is TGTGCCAGCAGCCCGCAAGATAGTCGGACAGGGGATGGCTACACCTTC. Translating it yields CASSPQDSRTGDGYTF.

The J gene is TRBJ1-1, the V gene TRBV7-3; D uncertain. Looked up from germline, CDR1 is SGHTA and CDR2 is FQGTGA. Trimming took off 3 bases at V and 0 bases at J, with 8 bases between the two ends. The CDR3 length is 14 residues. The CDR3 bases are TGTGCCAGCAGCTTGGACGGTATGAACACTGAAGCTTTCTTT. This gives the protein CASSLDGMNTEAFF.

The CDR3 bases are TGTGCCAGCAGTGAATGGCTAGCTAGGGATACGCAGTATTTT. Amino acids: CASSEWLARDTQYF. The chain couples TRBV6-1 to TRBJ2-3; TRBD2 is a possible D gene (5 bases). Trimming took 2 bases from V and 6 from J, leaving 12 bases between them. The CDR3 sequence is 14 residues long. CDR1 and CDR2 from the germline V gene are MNHNS and SASEGT.

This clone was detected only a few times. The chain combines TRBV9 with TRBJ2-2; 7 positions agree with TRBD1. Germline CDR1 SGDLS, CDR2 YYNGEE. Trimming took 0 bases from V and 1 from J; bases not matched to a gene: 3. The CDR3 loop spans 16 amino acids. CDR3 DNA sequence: TGTGCCAGCAGCGTAGAGGGGGCCTGGAACACCGGGGAGCTGTTTTTT. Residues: CASSVEGAWNTGELFF.

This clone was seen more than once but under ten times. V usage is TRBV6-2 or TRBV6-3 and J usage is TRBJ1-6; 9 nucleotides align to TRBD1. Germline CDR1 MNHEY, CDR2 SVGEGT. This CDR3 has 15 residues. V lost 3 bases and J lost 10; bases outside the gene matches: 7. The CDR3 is CASSYTGQGRSPLHF. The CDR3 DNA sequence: TGTGCCAGCAGTTATACCGGACAGGGGCGGTCACCCCTCCACTTT.

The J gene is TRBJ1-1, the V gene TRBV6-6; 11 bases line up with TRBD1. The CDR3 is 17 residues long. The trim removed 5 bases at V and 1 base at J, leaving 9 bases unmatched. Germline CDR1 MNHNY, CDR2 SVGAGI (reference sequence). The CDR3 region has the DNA TGTGCCAGCAGTCCTTCAGGGACAGGGGGTCCGAACACTGAAGCTTTCTTT. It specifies CASSPSGTGGPNTEAFF.

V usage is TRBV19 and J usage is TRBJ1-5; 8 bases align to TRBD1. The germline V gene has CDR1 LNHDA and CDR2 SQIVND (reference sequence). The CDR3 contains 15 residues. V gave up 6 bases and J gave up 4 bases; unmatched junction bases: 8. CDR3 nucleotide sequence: TGTGCCAGTAGAGACGACAGGGGCGGTAATCAGCCCCAGCATTTT. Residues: CASRDDRGGNQPQHF. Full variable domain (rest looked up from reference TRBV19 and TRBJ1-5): DGGITQSPKYLFRKEGQNVTLSCEQNLNHDAMYWYRQDPGQGLRLIYYSQIVNDFQKGDIAEGYSVSREKKESFPLTVTSAQKNPTAFYLCASRDDRGGNQPQHFGDGTRLSIL.

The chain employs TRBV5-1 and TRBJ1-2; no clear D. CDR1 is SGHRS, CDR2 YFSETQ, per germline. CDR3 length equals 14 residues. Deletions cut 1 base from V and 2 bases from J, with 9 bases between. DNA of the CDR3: TGCGCCAGCAGCTTGACAGAGACCAACTATGGCTACACCTTC. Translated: CASSLTETNYGYTF.

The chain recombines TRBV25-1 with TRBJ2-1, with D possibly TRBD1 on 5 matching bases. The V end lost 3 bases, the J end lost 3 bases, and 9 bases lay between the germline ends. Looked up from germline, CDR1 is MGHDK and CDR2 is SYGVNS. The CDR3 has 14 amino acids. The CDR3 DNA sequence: TGTGCCAGCAGTGATCACAGGAACTACAATGAGCAGTTCTTC. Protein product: CASSDHRNYNEQFF.

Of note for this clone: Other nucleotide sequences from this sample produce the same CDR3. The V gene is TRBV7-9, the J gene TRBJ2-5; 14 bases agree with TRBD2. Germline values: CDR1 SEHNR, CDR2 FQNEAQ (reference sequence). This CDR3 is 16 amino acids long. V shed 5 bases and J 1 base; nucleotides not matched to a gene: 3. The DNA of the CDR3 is TGTGCCAGCAGCCTGGGACTAGCGGGGGTCCAAGAGACCCAGTACTTC. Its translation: CASSLGLAGVQETQYF.

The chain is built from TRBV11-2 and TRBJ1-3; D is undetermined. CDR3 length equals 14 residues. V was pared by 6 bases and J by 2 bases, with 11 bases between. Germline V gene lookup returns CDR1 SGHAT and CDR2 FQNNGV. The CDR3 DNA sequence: TGTGCCAGCAGAAGCGGTTACGCTGGAAACACCATATATTTT. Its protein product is CASRSGYAGNTIYF.

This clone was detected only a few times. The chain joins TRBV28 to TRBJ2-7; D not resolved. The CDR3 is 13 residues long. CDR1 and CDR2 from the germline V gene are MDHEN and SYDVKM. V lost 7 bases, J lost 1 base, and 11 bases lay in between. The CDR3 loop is CASMGSLSYEQYF. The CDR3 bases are TGTGCCAGCATGGGTTCCCTTTCCTACGAGCAGTACTTC.

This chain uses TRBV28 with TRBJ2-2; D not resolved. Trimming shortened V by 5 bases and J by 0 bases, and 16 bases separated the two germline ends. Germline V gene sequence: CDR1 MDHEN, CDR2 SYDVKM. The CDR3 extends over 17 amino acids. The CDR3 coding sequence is TGTGCCAGCAGTAGGCTGGCGCTTTACGCGAACACCGGGGAGCTGTTTTTT. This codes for CASSRLALYANTGELFF.

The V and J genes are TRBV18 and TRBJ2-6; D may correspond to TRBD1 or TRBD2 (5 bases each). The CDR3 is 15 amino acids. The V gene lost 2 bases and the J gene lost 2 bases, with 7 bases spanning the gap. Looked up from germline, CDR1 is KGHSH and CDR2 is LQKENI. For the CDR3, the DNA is TGTGCCAGCTCACCAGGGACCGCTGGGGCCAACGTCCTGACTTTC. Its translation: CASSPGTAGANVLTF.

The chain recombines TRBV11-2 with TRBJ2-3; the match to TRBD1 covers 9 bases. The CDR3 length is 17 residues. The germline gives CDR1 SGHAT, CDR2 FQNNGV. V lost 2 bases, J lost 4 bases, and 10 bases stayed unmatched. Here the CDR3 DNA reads TGTGCCAGCAGCTTACCTACGACAGGGGGTTTAGCAGATACGCAGTATTTT. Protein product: CASSLPTTGGLADTQYF.

Here the CDR3 DNA reads TGTGCCAGCAGTGCCGTCCGGGGGCTCACAGATACGCAGTATTTT. Translating gives CASSAVRGLTDTQYF. This sequence joins TRBV25-1 and TRBJ2-3; possibly TRBD1 or TRBD2 for D (6 bases each). This CDR3 has 15 residues. Germline V gene sequence: CDR1 MGHDK, CDR2 SYGVNS. Trimming took off 4 bases at V and 2 bases at J, with 13 bases between the two ends.